These 18 T cell receptor beta chains share one sample of origin, sequenced in a study of blood T cells in healthy people across ages. Primed by a sample-barcoded 5' primer and a J-beta primer mix, a second PCR proceeded for roughly 7 to 12 cycles. TCRdb re-called the 5' RACE reads through MiXCR, storing one row per CDR3 protein. Among 600,000 to 800,000 distinct CDR3 sequences listed, under 25% were seen once. Sequencing input: blood. The source is a man in his sixties or seventies in good health.

This sequence joins TRBV29-1 and TRBJ2-5; 7 nucleotides agree with TRBD2. With V trimmed by 6 bases and J by 5 bases, 18 bases remained unmatched. CDR3 length equals 16 residues. Per germline, CDR1 SQVTM and CDR2 ANQGSEA. CDR3 residues: CSVVGRPGAGVETQYF. CDR3 nucleotides: TGCAGCGTAGTAGGCCGCCCTGGGGCGGGAGTGGAGACCCAGTACTTC. The full variable domain, with the rest looked up from reference TRBV29-1 and TRBJ2-5, is SAVISQKPSRDICQRGTSLTIQCQVDSQVTMMFWYRQQPGQSLTLIATANQGSEATYESGFVIDKFPISRPNLTFSTLTVSNMSPEDSSIYLCSVVGRPGAGVETQYFGPGTRLLVL.

This clonotype appeared many times. This chain connects TRBV7-8 to TRBJ2-3; 13 bases are a match to TRBD2. With V trimmed by 5 bases and J by 6 bases, 5 bases remained unmatched. CDR1 is SGHVS and CDR2 is FQNEAQ in the germline V gene. CDR3 length equals 15 residues. This CDR3 is CASSTTSGRGDTQYF. CDR3 bases: TGTGCCAGCAGCACCACTAGCGGGAGGGGCGATACGCAGTATTTT.

Points on this clonotype: Given a much more abundant clone one base away, this may be a read error. This chain uses TRBV5-1 with TRBJ2-2, with D unresolved. Looked up from germline, CDR1 is SGHRS and CDR2 is YFSETQ. CDR3 size: 14 residues. V dropped 1 base and J dropped 1 base, with 5 bases sitting between them. CDR3: CASSLTVNTGELFF. DNA of the CDR3: TGCGCCAGCAGCTTGACAGTGAACACCGGGGAGCTGTTTTTT.

The J gene is TRBJ2-1, the V gene TRBV28; unclear D gene. V lost 7 bases to trimming and J lost 4 bases, with 11 bases between them. This CDR3 comprises 13 residues. Germline V lookup: CDR1 MDHEN, CDR2 SYDVKM. In DNA, the CDR3 is TGTGCCAGCAACATGCCCCCATACAATGAGCAGTTCTTC. It is translated as CASNMPPYNEQFF.

The rearrangement joins TRBV5-1 to TRBJ2-3; perhaps TRBD2 as D (6 bases). V was clipped by 0 bases and J by 5 bases, with 10 bases between them. Germline V gene sequence: CDR1 SGHRS, CDR2 YFSETQ. This CDR3 is built from 14 residues. CDR3 protein: CASSLDGSRDTQYF. Written as DNA, the CDR3 is TGCGCCAGCAGCTTGGACGGGAGCCGAGATACGCAGTATTTT.

V and J are TRBV5-1 and TRBJ2-2, with D tentatively TRBD2 (5 bases). The germline CDR1 and CDR2 sequences are SGHRS and YFSETQ. V was trimmed by 3 bases and J by 5 bases, leaving 14 bases between them. There are 15 residues in the CDR3. The CDR3 loop reads CASSSYSVVTGELFF. CDR3 DNA sequence: TGCGCCAGCAGCTCATATAGCGTAGTAACCGGGGAGCTGTTTTTT.

CDR3 coding DNA: TGTGCCAGCAACGTAGCTAGCTGGGAGACCCAGTACTTC. This encodes CASNVASWETQYF. The chain recombines TRBV6-1 with TRBJ2-5; possible D gene TRBD2, 5 bases. The CDR3 spans 13 residues. Germline CDR1 is MNHNS and CDR2 is SASEGT. V was clipped by 7 bases and J by 5 bases, with 14 bases between them.

This clonotype was detected only a few times. The CDR3 loop is CASRQSSSIHEQYF. The DNA for the CDR3 is TGTGCCAGCAGGCAGTCGTCGTCTATTCACGAGCAGTACTTC. V usage is TRBV12-3 or TRBV12-4 and J usage is TRBJ2-5; D call uncertain. The J call may not be correct, given that the DNA end is closer to TRBJ2-7. The length of the CDR3 is 14 residues.

There are a few counts of this clonotype. The chain uses TRBV27 and TRBJ2-5, with TRBD2 identical over 11 bases. There are 19 residues in the CDR3. V lost 0 bases, J lost 1 base, and 10 bases stayed unmatched. Looked up from germline, CDR1 is MNHEY and CDR2 is SMNVEV (reference sequence). The CDR3 loop is CASSLSVIAGGIIQETQYF. The CDR3 DNA reads TGTGCCAGCAGTTTATCCGTGATAGCGGGAGGGATTATCCAAGAGACCCAGTACTTC.

This chain links TRBV20-1 with TRBJ2-7; 8 bases agree with TRBD1. This CDR3 has 13 amino acids. Germline V CDR1 and CDR2: DFQATT, SNEGSKA (reference sequence). The V gene end was trimmed by 5 bases and the J gene end by 4 bases; junction bases not matched to a gene: 7. In DNA, the CDR3 is TGCAGTGCTGCCGGACAGGGTTTATACGAGCAGTACTTC. It is translated as CSAAGQGLYEQYF.

The chain couples TRBV15 to TRBJ2-5; 13 nucleotides match TRBD2. With the DNA end fitting TRBJ2-1 better, the J assignment may be wrong. CDR1 and CDR2 (germline): LNHNV, YYDKDF (reference sequence). The CDR3 consists of 16 residues. CDR3 nucleotides: TGTGCCACCAGCAGAGAACCGGGACTAGCGGGAATTGAGCAGTTCTTC. Encoded protein: CATSREPGLAGIEQFF.

This clonotype was seen more than once but under ten times. A much larger clone lies one base from this, so it may be a read error. The J gene is TRBJ2-5, the V gene TRBV20-1; tentative D call: TRBD1 (5 bases). CDR3 size: 12 residues. Germline assignment: CDR1 DFQATT and CDR2 SNEGSKA (reference sequence). CDR3 in DNA: TGCAGTGCGCAGACAGTCCAAGACACCCAGTACTTC. This codes for CSAQTVQDTQYF.

The rearrangement joins TRBV7-8 to TRBJ1-4; D remains unclear. Trimming took 5 bases from V and 0 from J, leaving 13 bases between them. The germline V gene has CDR1 SGHVS and CDR2 FQNEAQ. CDR3 length: 16 amino acids. The CDR3 region is CASSQGRGATNEKLFF. Here the CDR3 DNA reads TGTGCCAGCAGCCAAGGCCGTGGAGCAACTAATGAAAAACTGTTTTTT.

The CDR3 here is CASRGRFLGEKLFF. CDR3 in DNA: TGTGCCAGCAGGGGGCGCTTTCTTGGTGAAAAACTGTTTTTT. V gene TRBV28 combines with J gene TRBJ1-4; a weak D match, TRBD1 (5 bases). This CDR3 has 14 amino acids. Trimming removed 6 bases from V and 7 bases from J, with 15 bases in between. The germline CDR1 and CDR2 sequences are MDHEN and SYDVKM.

This chain links TRBV19 with TRBJ1-2; a weak D match, TRBD1 (6 bases). The CDR3 covers 17 residues. V lost 5 bases and J lost 1, with 20 bases in between. CDR1 is LNHDA and CDR2 is SQIVND in the germline V gene (reference sequence). In nucleotides, the CDR3 is TGTGCCAGTAGTGCGCTGAGGGCAGGGGCGAATAACTATGGCTACACCTTC. Residues: CASSALRAGANNYGYTF. Complete variable domain (other parts from reference TRBV19 and TRBJ1-2): DGGITQSPKYLFRKEGQNVTLSCEQNLNHDAMYWYRQDPGQGLRLIYYSQIVNDFQKGDIAEGYSVSREKKESFPLTVTSAQKNPTAFYLCASSALRAGANNYGYTFGSGTRLTVV.

In its sample, this clonotype was seen many times. V and J are TRBV10-3 and TRBJ1-1; no clear D. V was cut by 7 bases and J by 1 base, with 10 bases left in between. From germline, CDR1 is ENHRY and CDR2 SYGVKD. There are 13 residues in the CDR3. In DNA form, the CDR3 reads TGTGCCATCATGGAACAGTGGAACACTGAAGCTTTCTTT. Amino acids: CAIMEQWNTEAFF.

This clonotype showed up just a few times. This chain connects TRBV3-1 to TRBJ2-7; the D gene is possibly TRBD2 (6 bases). Germline lookup yields CDR1 LGHDT and CDR2 YNNKEL (reference sequence). This CDR3 has 15 amino acids. V shed 4 bases and J shed 2 bases, with 15 bases lying between them. The CDR3 DNA follows: TGTGCCAGCAGCCCACAAGGGACTTTCACCTACGAGCAGTACTTC. It yields the protein CASSPQGTFTYEQYF.

The sample holds a few counts of this clonotype. The chain joins TRBV28 to TRBJ2-5, with no clear D. Per the germline V gene, CDR1 is MDHEN and CDR2 is SYDVKM. The length of the CDR3 is 13 residues. V was pared by 7 bases and J by 4 bases, with 13 bases between. As DNA, the CDR3 is TGTGCCAGCACTCCGACTCCACGAGAGACCCAGTACTTC. As protein: CASTPTPRETQYF. Combining the CDR3 with reference TRBV28 and TRBJ2-5 gives the whole variable domain DVKVTQSSRYLVKRTGEKVFLECVQDMDHENMFWYRQDPGLGLRLIYFSYDVKMKEKGDIPEGYSVSREKKERFSLILESASTNQTSMYLCASTPTPRETQYFGPGTRLLVL.